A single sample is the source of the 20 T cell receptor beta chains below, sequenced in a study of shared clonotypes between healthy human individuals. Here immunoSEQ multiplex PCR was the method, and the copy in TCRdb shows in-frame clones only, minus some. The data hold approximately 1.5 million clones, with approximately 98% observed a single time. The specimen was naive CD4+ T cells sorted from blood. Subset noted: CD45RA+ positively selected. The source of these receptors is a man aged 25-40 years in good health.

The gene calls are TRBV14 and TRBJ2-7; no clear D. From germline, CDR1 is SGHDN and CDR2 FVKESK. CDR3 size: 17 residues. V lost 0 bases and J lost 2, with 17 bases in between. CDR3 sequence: CASSQDSRFAETYEQYF. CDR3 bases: TGTGCCAGCAGCCAAGACTCAAGATTCGCGGAAACCTACGAGCAGTACTTC.

The CDR3 reads CASSMRPNYPSYEQYF. In nucleotides, the CDR3 is TGTGCCAGTAGTATGCGGCCCAACTACCCCTCCTACGAGCAGTACTTC. The V call is TRBV19, the J call TRBJ2-7; no clear D. Germline CDR1 LNHDA, CDR2 SQIVND (reference sequence). The CDR3 extends over 16 amino acids. Deletions cut 3 bases from V and 0 bases from J, with 15 bases between.

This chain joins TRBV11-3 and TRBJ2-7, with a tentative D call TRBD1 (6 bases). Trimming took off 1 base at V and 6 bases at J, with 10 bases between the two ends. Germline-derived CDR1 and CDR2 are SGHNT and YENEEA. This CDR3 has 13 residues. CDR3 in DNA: TGTGCCAGCAGCTTAGTACAAGGGGGCGAGCAGTACTTC. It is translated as CASSLVQGGEQYF.

Here the CDR3 DNA reads TGTGCCAGCAGCGAGCGGTCCGGGACTAGCGGCCTCACCGGGGAGCTGTTTTTT. Its protein is CASSERSGTSGLTGELFF. The V call is TRBV9, the J call TRBJ2-2; the match to TRBD2 covers 11 bases. The germline V gene has CDR1 SGDLS and CDR2 YYNGEE. With V trimmed by 3 bases and J by 4 bases, 11 bases remained unmatched. The CDR3 loop spans 18 amino acids.

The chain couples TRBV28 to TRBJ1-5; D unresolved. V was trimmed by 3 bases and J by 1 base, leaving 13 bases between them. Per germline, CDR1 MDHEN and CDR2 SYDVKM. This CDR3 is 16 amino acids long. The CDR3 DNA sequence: TGTGCCAGCAGTTTTTGGGCAGTGAGGAGCAATCAGCCCCAGCATTTT. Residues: CASSFWAVRSNQPQHF.

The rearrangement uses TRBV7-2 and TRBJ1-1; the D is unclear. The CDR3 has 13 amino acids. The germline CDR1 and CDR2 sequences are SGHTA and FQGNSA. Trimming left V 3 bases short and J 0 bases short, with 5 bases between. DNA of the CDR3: TGTGCCAGCAGCTTTGACGTGAACACTGAAGCTTTCTTT. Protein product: CASSFDVNTEAFF. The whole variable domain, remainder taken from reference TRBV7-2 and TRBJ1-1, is GAGVSQSPSNKVTEKGKDVELRCDPISGHTALYWYRQSLGQGLEFLIYFQGNSAPDKSGLPSDRFSAERTGGSVSTLTIQRTQQEDSAVYLCASSFDVNTEAFFGQGTRLTVV.

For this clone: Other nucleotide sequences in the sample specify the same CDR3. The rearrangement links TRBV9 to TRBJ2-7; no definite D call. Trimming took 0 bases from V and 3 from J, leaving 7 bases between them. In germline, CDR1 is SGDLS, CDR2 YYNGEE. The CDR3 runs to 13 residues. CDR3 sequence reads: CASSVGISYEQYF. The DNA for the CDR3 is TGTGCCAGCAGCGTAGGAATAAGCTACGAGCAGTACTTC.

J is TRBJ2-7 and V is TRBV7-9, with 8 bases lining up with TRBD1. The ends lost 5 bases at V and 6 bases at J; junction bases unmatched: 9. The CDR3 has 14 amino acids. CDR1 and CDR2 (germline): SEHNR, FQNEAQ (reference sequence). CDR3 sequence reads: CASSQTDRVGEQYF. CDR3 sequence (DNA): TGTGCCAGCAGCCAGACGGACAGGGTCGGCGAGCAGTACTTC.

The CDR3 bases are TGTGCCAACACCGGGACTAGCGGGCCTCAAGAGACCCAGTACTTC. It specifies CANTGTSGPQETQYF. V usage is TRBV6-4 and J usage is TRBJ2-5; 12 nucleotides align to TRBD2. The V gene end was trimmed by 10 bases and the J gene end by 2 bases; junction bases not matched to a gene: 8. Germline V CDR1 and CDR2: MRHNA, SNTAGT. The CDR3 is 15 amino acids.

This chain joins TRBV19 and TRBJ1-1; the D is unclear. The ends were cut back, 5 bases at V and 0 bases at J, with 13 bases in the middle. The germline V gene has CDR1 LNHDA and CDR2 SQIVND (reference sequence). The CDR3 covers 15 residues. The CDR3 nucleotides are TGTGCCAGTAGTCCGGCGGGGTTCATGAACACTGAAGCTTTCTTT. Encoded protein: CASSPAGFMNTEAFF.

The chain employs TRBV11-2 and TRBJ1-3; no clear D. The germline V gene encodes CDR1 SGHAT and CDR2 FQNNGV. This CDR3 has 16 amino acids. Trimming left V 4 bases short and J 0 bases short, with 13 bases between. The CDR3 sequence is CASSYTPTASGNTIYF. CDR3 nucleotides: TGTGCCAGCAGCTACACACCGACGGCCTCTGGAAACACCATATATTTT. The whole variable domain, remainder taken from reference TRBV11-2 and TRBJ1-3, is EAGVAQSPRYKIIEKRQSVAFWCNPISGHATLYWYQQILGQGPKLLIQFQNNGVVDDSQLPKDRFSAERLKGVDSTLKIQPAKLEDSAVYLCASSYTPTASGNTIYFGEGSWLTVV.

In DNA, the CDR3 is TGTGCCAGCAGCTTACTGGCGCCGAGGGTGGCCAAAAACATTCAGTACTTC. This translates into CASSLLAPRVAKNIQYF. V and J are TRBV11-2 and TRBJ2-4, with a weak D call TRBD2 (5 bases). The germline CDR1 and CDR2 sequences are SGHAT and FQNNGV. Deletions cut 2 bases from V and 1 base from J, with 15 bases between. This CDR3 is built from 17 residues.

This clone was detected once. CDR3 in DNA: TGTGCCAGGCGGTGGGGAATCACCGGGGAGCTGTTTTTT. It translates to CARRWGITGELFF. The chain combines TRBV5-8 with TRBJ2-2, with D uncertain. Germline V CDR1 and CDR2: SGHTS, YDEGEE. V lost 8 bases to trimming and J lost 4 bases, with 12 bases between them. CDR3 length equals 13 residues.

For the CDR3, the DNA is TGTGCCTGGAGTAGACAGCGGGCAGATACGCAGTATTTT. Residues: CAWSRQRADTQYF. This rearrangement joins TRBV30 to TRBJ2-3; a weak D match, TRBD2 (6 bases). Germline lookup yields CDR1 GTSNPN and CDR2 SVGIG (reference sequence). V was cut by 2 bases and J by 4 bases, with 10 bases left in between. CDR3 length equals 13 residues.

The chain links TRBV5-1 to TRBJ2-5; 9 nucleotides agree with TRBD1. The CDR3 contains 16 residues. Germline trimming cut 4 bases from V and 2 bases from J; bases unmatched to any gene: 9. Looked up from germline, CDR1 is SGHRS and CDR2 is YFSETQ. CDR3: CASSLNPGTGQETQYF. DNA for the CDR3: TGCGCCAGCAGCCTCAATCCCGGGACAGGGCAAGAGACCCAGTACTTC.

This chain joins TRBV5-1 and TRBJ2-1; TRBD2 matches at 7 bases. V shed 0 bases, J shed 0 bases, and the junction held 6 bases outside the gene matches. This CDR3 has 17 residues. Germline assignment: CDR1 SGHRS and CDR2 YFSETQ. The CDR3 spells CASSLGPGGSSYNEQFF. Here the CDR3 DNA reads TGCGCCAGCAGCTTGGGCCCAGGCGGGAGCTCCTACAATGAGCAGTTCTTC.

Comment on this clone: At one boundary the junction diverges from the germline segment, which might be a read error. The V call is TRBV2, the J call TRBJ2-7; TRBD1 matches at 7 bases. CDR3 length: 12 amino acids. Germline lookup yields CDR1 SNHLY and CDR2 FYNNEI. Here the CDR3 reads CATSRDSETPGF. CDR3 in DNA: TGTGCCACAAGCCGGGACAGCGAAACTCCGGGGTTC.

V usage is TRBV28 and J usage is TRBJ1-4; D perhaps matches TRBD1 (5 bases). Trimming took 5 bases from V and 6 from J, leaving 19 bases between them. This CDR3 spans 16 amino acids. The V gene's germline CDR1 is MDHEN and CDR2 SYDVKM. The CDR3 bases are TGTGCCAGCAGTCCAACCGGGACGGAAGGTCATGAAAAACTGTTTTTT. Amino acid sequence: CASSPTGTEGHEKLFF.

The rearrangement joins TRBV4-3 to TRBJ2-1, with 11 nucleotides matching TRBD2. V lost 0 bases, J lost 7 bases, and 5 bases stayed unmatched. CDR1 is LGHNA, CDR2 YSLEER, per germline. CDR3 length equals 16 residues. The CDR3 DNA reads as TGCGCCAGCAGCCAAGAACTAGCGGGAGTCGGGAATGAGCAGTTCTTC. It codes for CASSQELAGVGNEQFF.

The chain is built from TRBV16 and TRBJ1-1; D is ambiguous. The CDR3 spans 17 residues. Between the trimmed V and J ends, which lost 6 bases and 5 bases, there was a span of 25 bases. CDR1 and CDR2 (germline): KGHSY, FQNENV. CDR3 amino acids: CASRPQYGLGLGTEAFF. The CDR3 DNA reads TGTGCCAGCAGACCACAATACGGGTTAGGGTTGGGTACTGAAGCTTTCTTT.